The text below deals with one TCR beta chain. These data belong to a study of blood T cell repertoires in COVID-19. Turning to the study itself: From T cells, B-cell-depleted T cells, or PBMCs came the material, which was cDNA or gDNA.

Profiling relied on immunoSEQ multiplex PCR, and the TCRdb table lists in-frame clones only, not all of them. The sample lists 200,000 to 250,000 clones, 83% occurring once. Per germline, CDR1 LGHDT and CDR2 YNNKEL (reference sequence). This CDR3 contains 14 residues. Trimming removed 1 base from V and 2 bases from J; junction bases left unmatched: 1. The sequenced sample consisted of peripheral blood. The J gene is TRBJ2-7, the V gene TRBV3-1 (or the pseudogene TRBV3-2); 8 nucleotides match TRBD2. This receptor was identified in a woman aged 70-85 years with active or convalescent COVID-19. Written as DNA, the CDR3 is TGTGCCAGCAGCCAAGCCGGGGGGGCCTACGAGCAGTACTTC. Translation gives CASSQAGGAYEQYF.